Below, one T cell receptor beta chain is given with its context. This sample was included in a study of blood T cell repertoires in COVID-19. Background on the study: The United States, Italy and Spain were the sources of the acute and convalescent COVID-19 samples. T cells, B-cell-depleted T cells, or PBMCs provided the cDNA or gDNA that served as material.

In the authors' methods: Reference gene primer amplification yielded estimated nucleated cell counts. Method: immunoSEQ multiplex PCR; TCRdb's copy keeps in-frame clones and lacks some. V and J calls and clone size are those listed in that table; D and trimming were worked out from the DNA. The sample holds 110,000 or so clones, 85% seen once. The TCR was taken from a human donor in a cohort sampled during active COVID-19. The sample was peripheral blood.

In DNA form, the CDR3 reads TGTGCTAGTGGCCTTGGACAGGGGAAAATCCCCGCTTTTCTACATTCACCCCTCCACTTT. This gives the protein CASGLGQGKIPAFLHSPLHF. J is TRBJ1-6 and V is TRBV12-5, with 9 nucleotides matching TRBD1. V was clipped by 6 bases and J by 8 bases; unmatched bases: 23. The CDR3 is 20 residues long. Germline lookup yields CDR1 LGHNT and CDR2 FRNRAP.